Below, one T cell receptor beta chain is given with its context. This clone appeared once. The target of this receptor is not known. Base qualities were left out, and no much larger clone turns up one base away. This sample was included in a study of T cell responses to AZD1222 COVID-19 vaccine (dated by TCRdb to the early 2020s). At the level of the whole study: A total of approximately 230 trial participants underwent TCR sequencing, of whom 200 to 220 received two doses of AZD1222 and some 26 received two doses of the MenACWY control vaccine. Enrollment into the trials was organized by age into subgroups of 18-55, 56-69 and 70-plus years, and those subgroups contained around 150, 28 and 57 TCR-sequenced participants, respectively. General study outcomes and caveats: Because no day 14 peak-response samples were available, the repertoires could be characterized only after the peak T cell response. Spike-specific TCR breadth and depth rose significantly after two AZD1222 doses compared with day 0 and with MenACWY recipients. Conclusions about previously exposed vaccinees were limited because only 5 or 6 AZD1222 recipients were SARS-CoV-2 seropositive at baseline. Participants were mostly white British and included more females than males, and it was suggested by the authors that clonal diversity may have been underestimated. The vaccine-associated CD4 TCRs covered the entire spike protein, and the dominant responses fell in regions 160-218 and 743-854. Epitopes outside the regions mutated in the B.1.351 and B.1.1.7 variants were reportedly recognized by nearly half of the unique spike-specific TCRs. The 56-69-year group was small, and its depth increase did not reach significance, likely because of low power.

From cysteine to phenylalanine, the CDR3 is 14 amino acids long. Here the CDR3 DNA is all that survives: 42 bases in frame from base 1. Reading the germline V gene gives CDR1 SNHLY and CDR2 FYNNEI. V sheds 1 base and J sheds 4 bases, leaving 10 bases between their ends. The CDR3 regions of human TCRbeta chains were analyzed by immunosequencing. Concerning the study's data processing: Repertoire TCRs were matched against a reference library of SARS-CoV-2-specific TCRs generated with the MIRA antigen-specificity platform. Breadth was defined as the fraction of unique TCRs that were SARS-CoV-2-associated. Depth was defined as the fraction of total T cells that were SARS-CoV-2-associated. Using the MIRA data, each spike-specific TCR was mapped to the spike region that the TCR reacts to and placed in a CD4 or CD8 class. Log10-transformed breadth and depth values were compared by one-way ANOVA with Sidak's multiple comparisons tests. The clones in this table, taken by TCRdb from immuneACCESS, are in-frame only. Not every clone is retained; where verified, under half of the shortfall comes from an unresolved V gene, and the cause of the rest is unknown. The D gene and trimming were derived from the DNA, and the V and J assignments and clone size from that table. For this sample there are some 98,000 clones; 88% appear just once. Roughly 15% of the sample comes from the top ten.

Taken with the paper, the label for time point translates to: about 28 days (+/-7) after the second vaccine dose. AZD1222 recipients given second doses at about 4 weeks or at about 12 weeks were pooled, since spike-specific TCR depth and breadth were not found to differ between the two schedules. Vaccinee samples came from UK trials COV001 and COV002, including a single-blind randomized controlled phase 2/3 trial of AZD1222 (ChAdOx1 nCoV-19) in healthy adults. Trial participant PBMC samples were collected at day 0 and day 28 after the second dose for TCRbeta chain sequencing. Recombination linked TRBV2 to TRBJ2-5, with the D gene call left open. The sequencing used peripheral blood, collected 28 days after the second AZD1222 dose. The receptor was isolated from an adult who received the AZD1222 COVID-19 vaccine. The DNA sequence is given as TGTGCCAGCAGTGAAGGGCAGGCTGCAGAGACCCAGTACTTC. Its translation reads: CASSEGQAAETQYF.